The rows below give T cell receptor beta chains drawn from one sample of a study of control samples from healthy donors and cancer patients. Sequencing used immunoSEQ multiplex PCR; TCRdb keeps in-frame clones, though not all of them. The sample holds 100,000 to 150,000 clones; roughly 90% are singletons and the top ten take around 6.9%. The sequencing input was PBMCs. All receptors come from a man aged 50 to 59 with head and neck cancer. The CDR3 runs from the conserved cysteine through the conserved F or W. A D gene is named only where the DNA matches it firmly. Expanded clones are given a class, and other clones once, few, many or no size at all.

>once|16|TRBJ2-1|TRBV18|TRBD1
TGTGCCAGCTCCCCGGACAGGGGGGTATCCTACAATGAGCAGTTCTTC
CASSPDRGVSYNEQFF
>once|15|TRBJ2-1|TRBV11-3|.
TGTGCCAGCAGCTCTAACAACAGGGCCCGCAATGAGCAGTTCTTC
CASSSNNRARNEQFF
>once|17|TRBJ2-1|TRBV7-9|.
TGTGCCAGCAGCTTGGATTATAGGTCTACCCCCGGCAATGAGCAGTTCTTC
CASSLDYRSTPGNEQFF
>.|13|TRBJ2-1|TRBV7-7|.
TGTGCCAGCAGCTTAGGGGAGTACAATGAGCAGTTCTTC
CASSLGEYNEQFF
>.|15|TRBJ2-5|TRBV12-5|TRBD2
TGTGCTAGTGGGAAGACTAGCGGGCGGCAAGAGACCCAGTACTTC
CASGKTSGRQETQYF
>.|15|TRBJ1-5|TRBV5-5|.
TGTGCCAGCAGCTTGTTCCCGGGGGCCAATCAGCCCCAGCATTTT
CASSLFPGANQPQHF
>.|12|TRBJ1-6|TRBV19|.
TGTGCCAGTAGTATGTCGAGTTCACCCCTCCACTTT
CASSMSSSPLHF
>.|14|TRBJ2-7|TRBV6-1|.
TGTGCCAGCAGTGAATTTGGACATCCGTACGAGCAGTACTTC
CASSEFGHPYEQYF
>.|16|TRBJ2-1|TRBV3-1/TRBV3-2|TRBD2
TGTGCCAGCAGCCCCTATGCTAGCGGGACCTACAATGAGCAGTTCTTC
CASSPYASGTYNEQFF
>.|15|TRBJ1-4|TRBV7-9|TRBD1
TGTGCCAGCAGCTTAGTGGACAGGGGCGATGAAAAACTGTTTTTT
CASSLVDRGDEKLFF
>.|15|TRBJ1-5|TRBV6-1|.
TGTGCCAGCAGTGACAGGGGCCCCCGCAATCAGCCCCAGCATTTT
CASSDRGPRNQPQHF
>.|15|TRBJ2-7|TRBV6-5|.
TGTGCCAGCAGTTACACCTTGGCGGGTTCTGGCGAGCAGTACTTC
CASSYTLAGSGEQYF
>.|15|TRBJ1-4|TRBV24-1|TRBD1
TGTGCCACCAGTGATTCTCGACAGGGGTTTGAAAAACTGTTTTTT
CATSDSRQGFEKLFF
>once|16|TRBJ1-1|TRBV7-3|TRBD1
TGTGCCAGCAGCTTTCAGACAGGGATGAGCAACACTGAAGCTTTCTTT
CASSFQTGMSNTEAFF
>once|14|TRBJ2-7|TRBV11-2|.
TGTGCCAGCAGCCTCAATAGACTCCAGGAGGAGCAGTACTTC
CASSLNRLQEEQYF
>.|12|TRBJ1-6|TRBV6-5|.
TGTGCCAGCGCGACATGGGATGTTCCCCTCCACTTT
CASATWDVPLHF
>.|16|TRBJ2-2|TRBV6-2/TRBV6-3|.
TGTGCCAGCAGTTACAGGAGGACAGAAAACACCGGGGAGCTGTTTTTT
CASSYRRTENTGELFF
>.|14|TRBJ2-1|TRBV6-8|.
TGTGCCAGCAGTCGCCGGACTGCTCCGGGTGAGCAGTTCTTC
CASSRRTAPGEQFF
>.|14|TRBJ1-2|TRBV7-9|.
TGTGCCAGCAGCTTACCCTCCGGGAGGTATGGCTACACCTTC
CASSLPSGRYGYTF
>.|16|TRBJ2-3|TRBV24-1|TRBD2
TGTGCCACCAGTGATGAAGGGCGGGAGAGGACAGATACGCAGTATTTT
CATSDEGRERTDTQYF
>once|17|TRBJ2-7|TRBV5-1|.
TGCGCCAGCAGCTTGTGGGTGGGCGGTACAAGCTCCTACGAGCAGTACTTC
CASSLWVGGTSSYEQYF
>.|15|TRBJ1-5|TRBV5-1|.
TGCGCCAGCAGCTTGGCCGGGTTATACAATCAGCCCCAGCATTTT
CASSLAGLYNQPQHF
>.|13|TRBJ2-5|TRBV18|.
TGTGCCAGCTCACCGGGGGACCAAGAGACCCAGTACTTC
CASSPGDQETQYF
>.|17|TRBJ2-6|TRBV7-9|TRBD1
TGTGCCAGCGGGGGGACAGGGGGCTTCTCTGGGGCCAACGTCCTGACTTTC
CASGGTGGFSGANVLTF
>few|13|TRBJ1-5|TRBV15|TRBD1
TGTGCCACGGGACAGGGAAGCAATCAGCCCCAGCATTTT
CATGQGSNQPQHF